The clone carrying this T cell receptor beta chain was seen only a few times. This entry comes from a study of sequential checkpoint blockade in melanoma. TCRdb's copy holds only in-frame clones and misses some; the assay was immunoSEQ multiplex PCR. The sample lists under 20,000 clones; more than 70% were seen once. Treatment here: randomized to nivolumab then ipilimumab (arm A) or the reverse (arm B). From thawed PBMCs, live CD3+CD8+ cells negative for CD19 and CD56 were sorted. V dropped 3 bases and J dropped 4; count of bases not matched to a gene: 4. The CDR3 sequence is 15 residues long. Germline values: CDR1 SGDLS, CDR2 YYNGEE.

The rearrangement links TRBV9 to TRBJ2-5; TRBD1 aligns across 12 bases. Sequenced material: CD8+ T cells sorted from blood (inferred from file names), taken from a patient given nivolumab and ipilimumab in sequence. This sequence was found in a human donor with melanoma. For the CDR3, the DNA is TGTGCCAGCAGCGGGGGACAGGGGGCGGGAGAGACCCAGTACTTC. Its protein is CASSGGQGAGETQYF.